This TCR beta chain was sequenced in a study of shared clonotypes between healthy human individuals. This table comes from immunoSEQ multiplex PCR, and its TCRdb copy is limited to in-frame clones, with some not included. Seen here are 300,000 to 350,000 clones, 73% observed once, and the top ten hold 10%. The V and J ends lost 0 bases and 6 bases respectively, with 9 bases between them. CDR3 length: 13 residues. Germline lookup yields CDR1 KGHSH and CDR2 LQKENI. The chain carries TRBV18 and TRBJ2-7; D is possibly TRBD1 or TRBD2 (5 bases each). Material for sequencing was memory CD4+ T cells sorted from blood. Specified subset: CD45RA-negative fraction. The receptor was isolated from a man aged 25-40 years in good health. CDR3 region: CASSPPLGTEQYF. CDR3 coding DNA: TGTGCCAGCTCACCACCGCTAGGGACCGAGCAGTACTTC.